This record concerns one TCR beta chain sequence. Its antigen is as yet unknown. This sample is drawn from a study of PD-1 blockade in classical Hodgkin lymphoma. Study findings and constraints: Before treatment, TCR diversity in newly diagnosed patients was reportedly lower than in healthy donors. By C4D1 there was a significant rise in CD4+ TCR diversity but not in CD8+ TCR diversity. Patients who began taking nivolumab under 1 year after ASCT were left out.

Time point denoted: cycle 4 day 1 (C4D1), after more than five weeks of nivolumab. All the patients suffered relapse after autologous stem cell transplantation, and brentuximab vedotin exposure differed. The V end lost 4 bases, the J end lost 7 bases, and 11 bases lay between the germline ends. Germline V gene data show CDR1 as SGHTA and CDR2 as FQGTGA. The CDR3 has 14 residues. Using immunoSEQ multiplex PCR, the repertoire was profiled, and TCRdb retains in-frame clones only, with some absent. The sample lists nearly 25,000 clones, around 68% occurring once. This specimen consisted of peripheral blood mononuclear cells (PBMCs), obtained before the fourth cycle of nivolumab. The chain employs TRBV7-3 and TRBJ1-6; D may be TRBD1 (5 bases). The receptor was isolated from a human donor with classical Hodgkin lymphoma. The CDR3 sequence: CASSSTGSNSPLHF. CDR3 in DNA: TGTGCCAGCAGCTCCACAGGATCGAATTCACCCCTCCACTTT.